This TCR beta chain emerged from a study of blood T cells in healthy people across ages. V was trimmed by 4 bases and J by 1 base, leaving 11 bases between them. The germline gives CDR1 MNHEY, CDR2 SMNVEV (reference sequence). The CDR3 is 14 amino acids. This clonotype has more than one count but fewer than ten. For the second PCR, which ran for about 7 to 12 cycles, a sample-barcoded 5' primer and a J-beta primer mix were used. TCRdb fed the 5' RACE reads into MiXCR, producing one record per CDR3 protein. The data contain fewer than 950,000 distinct CDR3 sequences, roughly 35% of them singletons. The chain employs TRBV27 and TRBJ2-7, with D unclear. Material: blood. The clonotype originates from a young man in good health. Here the CDR3 DNA reads TGTGCCAGCAGTTCCCCGAGTACATCCTACGAGCAGTACTTC. It is translated as CASSSPSTSYEQYF.